Included here is one T cell receptor beta chain sequence, with context. What it recognizes is unknown. Cells designated naive CD8 were CD45RO-negative and were positively selected for CCR7, with terminally differentiated effector memory CD45RA+ cells excluded. This specimen belongs to a study of shared clonotypes between healthy human individuals. Regarding the study as a whole: Generally, estimated richness proved larger in naive subsets than it did in memory subsets.

The CDR3 is 14 amino acids. Germline-derived CDR1 and CDR2 are SNHLY and FYNNEI. J gave up 6 bases and V 3 bases, and 0 bases lay outside the gene matches. Several immunoSEQ 96-well plates shared each subset's DNA, each plate a replicate. Profiling relied on immunoSEQ multiplex PCR, and the TCRdb table lists in-frame clones only, not all of them. The repertoire consists of 560,000 or so clones, with 95% to 97% occurring once and the leading ten covering approximately 0.12%. What was sequenced was naive CD8+ T cells sorted from blood. The receptor comes from a woman aged 25 to 45 in good health. The chain employs TRBV2 and TRBJ1-4; 11 nucleotides match TRBD1. The CDR3 reads CASSEGQGDEKLFF. CDR3 sequence (DNA): TGTGCCAGCAGTGAGGGACAGGGGGATGAAAAACTGTTTTTT.